This TCR beta chain was captured in a study of OX40 agonist ivuxolimab in advanced cancers. With respect to the entire study: The costimulatory receptor OX40 (CD134) was targeted by ivuxolimab, a fully human IgG2 agonistic monoclonal antibody. Intravenous ivuxolimab was administered to patients every 2 weeks at six dose levels: 0.01, 0.1, 0.3, 1.5, 3 and 10 mg/kg. Of the roughly 53 patients in dose escalation, 19 had hepatocellular carcinoma, approximately 15 had melanoma, 9 had renal cell carcinoma and 9 had head and neck cancer. A male proportion of about 79% and a mean age of roughly 55 years, ranging from roughly 23 to 79, were recorded for the dose-escalation cohort. Patients were allowed to have had prior anti-PD-1, anti-PD-L1 or anti-CTLA-4 therapy, and less than 45% of the dose-escalation patients had previously received checkpoint inhibitors. Partial responses were achieved by three dose-escalation patients, of whom one had hepatocellular carcinoma and two had cutaneous melanoma. Peripheral TCRbeta sequencing was intended to test whether TCR sequence diversity was altered and clonal T-cell expansion was caused by ivuxolimab. The paper covers the monotherapy dose-escalation part of the phase I ivuxolimab trial, which included N ≈ 50 patients.

CDR1 and CDR2 were assigned from the germline V gene as SGHDT and YYEEEE. Taken from cysteine to phenylalanine, the CDR3 has 15 residues. Only the CDR3 portion is preserved as DNA: 45 bases, with reading frame beginning at the first base. V trim: 5 bases; J trim: 4 bases; unmatched bases: 8. On the study overall, not on this receptor specifically: Low levels of normalized T-cell clonal expansion were also seen in some nonresponding patients. At doses of 0.1 to 3.0 mg/kg, clonal expansion of both CD4+ and CD8+ T cells in blood was seen between baseline and week 6. After ivuxolimab, more expanded clones were found on average in CD8+ T cells than in CD4+ T cells. In the 0.1-3.0 mg/kg groups, partial responders had among the lowest normalized peripheral clonal expansion, particularly in CD8+ T cells. The antigen specificity of the peripheral T cells that underwent clonal expansion was not determined.

Genomic DNA was isolated from the sorted cells so that the TCRbeta CDR3 region could be sequenced. The immunoSEQ Assay was used to sequence the TCRbeta CDR3 regions. Sourced from immuneACCESS, this table was stored by TCRdb with only in-frame sequences that have V and J called. A share of the clones is absent; for the studies checked, an unresolved V gene accounts for under half, and the remainder has no known explanation. The sample has 50,000 to 70,000 clones on record, roughly 80% of them singletons. The ten largest clones add up to about 3.1% of the sample. In the case of this clone: The antigen it recognizes is unknown. No much larger clone exists at a distance of one base, and base qualities are not known.

Patients with autoimmune disease history or receiving systemic immunosuppression were excluded from the trial. Peripheral blood for TCR sequencing was collected from all dose cohorts at baseline, on cycle 4 day 1, and on cycle 7 day 1. Samples came from an open-label, multicenter, first-in-human phase I dose-escalation trial of ivuxolimab. Adults with locally advanced or metastatic melanoma, renal cell carcinoma, hepatocellular carcinoma or head and neck squamous cell carcinoma were enrolled in the trial. CD4+ and CD8+ T cells were sorted separately from peripheral blood before TCR sequencing. This TCR came from an adult with an advanced solid tumor such as melanoma, head and neck, liver or kidney cancer. The specimen comprised CD4+ or CD8+ T cells sorted from blood, sampled in a trial of the OX40 agonist ivuxolimab. The chain links TRBV5-6 with TRBJ2-3; 9 central nucleotides agree with TRBD2. The CDR3 loop reads CASSVRGGLPDTQYF. The DNA sequence is given as TGTGCCAGCAGTGTGCGGGGGGGCCTCCCAGATACGCAGTATTTT.